This section outlines one T cell receptor beta chain sequence together with its context. What this receptor recognizes is not known. Qualities for individual bases were not recorded, and no much larger clone is one base off. Library preparation used the immunoSEQ multiplex PCR assay. TCRdb's version of the immuneACCESS table is confined to in-frame rearrangements and falls short of the full clone set. An unresolved V gene accounts for under half of the shortfall where checked; the remainder is of unknown origin. The sample table shows a few thousand clones, and roughly 90% are seen once. The top ten clones comprise about 5.2% of the sample. The data belong to a study of tumor T cells in aggressive B-cell lymphoma (dated by TCRdb to 2017 to 2019). The source is an adult with diffuse large B cell lymphoma. Specimen: tumor tissue.

In nucleotide form, the sequence is TGCGCCAGCAGCTTGGGGTCCAAGCCCTCGGGGAATGAGCAGTTCTTC. It specifies CASSLGSKPSGNEQFF. The rearranged segments are TRBV5-1 and TRBJ2-1; tentative D gene TRBD2, with 5 bases matching. The CDR3 numbers 16 residues from cysteine through phenylalanine. Here the CDR3 DNA is all that survives: 48 bases in frame from base 1. CDR1 and CDR2, looked up from the germline V gene, are SGHRS and YFSETQ. V loses 0 bases of germline sequence and J loses 7 bases, and the interval between the two ends is 17 bases.